The next 6 T cell receptor beta chains were all read from a single sample in a study of blood T cell repertoires in COVID-19. TCRdb's copy holds only in-frame clones and misses some; the assay was immunoSEQ multiplex PCR. The table lists roughly 200,000 clones, about 76% of them singletons, with about 6.5% in the top ten. The sample was peripheral blood. Every receptor here comes from a woman between 40 and 55 years old with COVID-19, enrolled during active disease.

In this sample, this clone turned up once. The chain carries TRBV24-1 and TRBJ2-3; a possible D gene is TRBD1 (6 bases). The CDR3 contains 15 residues. With 5 bases removed from V and 4 bases from J, the gap between germline ends came to 15 bases. Germline V gene data show CDR1 as KGHDR and CDR2 as SFDVKD. The CDR3 DNA reads TGTGCCACCAGTGTAGCAGGGGATCCCCCAGATACGCAGTATTTT. It codes for CATSVAGDPPDTQYF.

V is TRBV18 and J is TRBJ1-2; D perhaps matches TRBD1 (5 bases). The CDR3 consists of 11 residues. Germline values: CDR1 KGHSH, CDR2 LQKENI. V was shortened by 8 bases and J by 2 bases, with 6 bases between the two germline ends. CDR3 nucleotides: TGTGCCAGCGGACAAAACTATGGCTACACCTTC. It encodes CASGQNYGYTF.

The chain links TRBV30 to TRBJ1-2, with 8 positions matching TRBD1. J gave up 7 bases and V 0 bases, and 7 bases lay outside the gene matches. Germline V gives CDR1 GTSNPN, CDR2 SVGIG (reference sequence). The CDR3 is 14 amino acids. The CDR3 DNA sequence: TGTGCCTGGAGTGTATTCGGGACAGGAGGTGGCTACACCTTC. It codes for CAWSVFGTGGGYTF.

The rearrangement joins TRBV3-1 (or the pseudogene TRBV3-2) to TRBJ2-1; D is unresolved. Germline loops: CDR1 LGHDT, CDR2 YNNKEL (reference sequence). Trimming stripped 1 base from V and 8 bases from J, with 15 bases between. The CDR3 loop spans 15 amino acids. The CDR3 DNA reads TGTGCCAGCAGCCAAGGTCCCCTAGAGTCGGATGAGCAGTTCTTC. This gives the protein CASSQGPLESDEQFF.

The rearrangement links TRBV28 to TRBJ1-1, with 7 nucleotides matching TRBD1. CDR1 is MDHEN, CDR2 SYDVKM, per germline. The trim removed 3 bases at V and 0 bases at J, leaving 7 bases unmatched. The CDR3 loop spans 16 amino acids. CDR3 region: CASSFPGGQLNTEAFF. In DNA, the CDR3 is TGTGCCAGCAGTTTCCCAGGGGGACAGTTGAACACTGAAGCTTTCTTT.

This clone came up a few times. The rearrangement uses TRBV18 and TRBJ1-3; D unclear. V was trimmed by 3 bases and J by 4 bases, leaving 4 bases between them. This CDR3 is built from 12 residues. The V gene's germline CDR1 is KGHSH and CDR2 LQKENI. The chain's CDR3 is CASSPEGNTIYF. The CDR3 nucleotides read TGTGCCAGCTCACCTGAGGGAAACACCATATATTTT.